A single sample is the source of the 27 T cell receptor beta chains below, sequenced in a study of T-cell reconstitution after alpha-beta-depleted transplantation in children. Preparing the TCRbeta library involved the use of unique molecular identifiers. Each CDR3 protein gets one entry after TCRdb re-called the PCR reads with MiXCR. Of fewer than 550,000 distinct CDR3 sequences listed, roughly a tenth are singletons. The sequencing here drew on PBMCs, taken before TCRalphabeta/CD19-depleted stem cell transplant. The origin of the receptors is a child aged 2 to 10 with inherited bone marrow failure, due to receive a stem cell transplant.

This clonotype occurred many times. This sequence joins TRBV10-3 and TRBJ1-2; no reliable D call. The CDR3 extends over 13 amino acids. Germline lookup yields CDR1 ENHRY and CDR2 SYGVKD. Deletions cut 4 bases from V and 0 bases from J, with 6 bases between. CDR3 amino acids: CAISVIPNYGYTF. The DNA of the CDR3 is TGTGCCATCAGTGTCATTCCTAACTATGGCTACACCTTC.

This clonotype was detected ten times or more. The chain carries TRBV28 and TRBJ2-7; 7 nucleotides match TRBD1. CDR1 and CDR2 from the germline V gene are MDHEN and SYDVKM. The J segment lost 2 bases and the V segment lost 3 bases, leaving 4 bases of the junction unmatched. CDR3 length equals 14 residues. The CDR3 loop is CASSFTGTAYEQYF. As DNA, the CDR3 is TGTGCCAGCAGTTTCACCGGGACAGCCTACGAGCAGTACTTC.

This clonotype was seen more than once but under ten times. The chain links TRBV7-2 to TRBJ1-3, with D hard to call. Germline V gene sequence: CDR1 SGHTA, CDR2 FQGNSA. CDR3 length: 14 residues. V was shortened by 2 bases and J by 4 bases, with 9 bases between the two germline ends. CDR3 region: CASSLIPGGNTIYF. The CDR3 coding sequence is TGTGCCAGCAGCTTAATCCCAGGCGGAAACACCATATATTTT.

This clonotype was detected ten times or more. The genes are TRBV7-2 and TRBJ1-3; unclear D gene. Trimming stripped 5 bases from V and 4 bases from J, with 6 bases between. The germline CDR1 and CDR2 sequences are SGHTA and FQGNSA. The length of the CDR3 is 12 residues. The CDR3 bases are TGTGCCAGCAGCGATCCGGGAAACACCATATATTTT. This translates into CASSDPGNTIYF.

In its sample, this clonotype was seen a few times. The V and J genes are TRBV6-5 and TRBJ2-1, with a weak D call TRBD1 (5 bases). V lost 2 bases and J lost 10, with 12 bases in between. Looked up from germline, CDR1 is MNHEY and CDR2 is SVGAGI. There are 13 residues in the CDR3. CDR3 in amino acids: CASSYSRVTEQFF. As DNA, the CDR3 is TGTGCCAGCAGTTACAGCAGGGTCACGGAGCAGTTCTTC.

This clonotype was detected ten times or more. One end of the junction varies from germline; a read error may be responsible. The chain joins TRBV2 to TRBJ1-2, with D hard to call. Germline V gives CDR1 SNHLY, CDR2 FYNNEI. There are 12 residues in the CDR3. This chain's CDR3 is CASREDVGGYTF. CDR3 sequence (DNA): TGTGCCAGCAGGGAAGATGTGGGGGGCTACACCTTC.

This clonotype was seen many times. CDR3 DNA sequence: TGCAGTGCTAGAGATCGTCGGGGCGGGACCGGGGAGCTGTTTTTT. It specifies CSARDRRGGTGELFF. This chain uses TRBV20-1 with TRBJ2-2; D tentatively reads TRBD1 or TRBD2 (5 bases each). Deletions cut 0 bases from V and 5 bases from J, with 13 bases between. The germline V gene has CDR1 DFQATT and CDR2 SNEGSKA (reference sequence). The CDR3 extends over 15 amino acids.

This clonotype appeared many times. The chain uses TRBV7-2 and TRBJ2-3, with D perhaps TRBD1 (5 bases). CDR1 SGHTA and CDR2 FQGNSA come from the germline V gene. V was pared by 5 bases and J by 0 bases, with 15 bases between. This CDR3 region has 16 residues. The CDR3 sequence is CASSDQGYPSTDTQYF. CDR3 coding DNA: TGTGCCAGCAGCGATCAGGGTTACCCTAGCACAGATACGCAGTATTTT.

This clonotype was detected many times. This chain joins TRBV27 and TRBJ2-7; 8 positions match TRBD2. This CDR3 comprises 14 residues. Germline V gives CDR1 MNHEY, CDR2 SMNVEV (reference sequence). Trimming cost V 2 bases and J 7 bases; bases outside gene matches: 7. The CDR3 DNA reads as TGTGCCAGCAGTTTAGCGGGAGGCCCTGGGGAGCAGTACTTC. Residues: CASSLAGGPGEQYF.

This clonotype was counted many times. The CDR3, as DNA: TGTGCCAGCAGCTCCACTAGCGGAGGCGAGCAGTACTTC. This codes for CASSSTSGGEQYF. The J gene is TRBJ2-7, the V gene TRBV7-2; 8 nucleotides align to TRBD2. This CDR3 contains 13 residues. The germline gives CDR1 SGHTA, CDR2 FQGNSA. After removal of 4 bases from V and 6 bases from J, the junction contained 5 bases not matched to a gene.

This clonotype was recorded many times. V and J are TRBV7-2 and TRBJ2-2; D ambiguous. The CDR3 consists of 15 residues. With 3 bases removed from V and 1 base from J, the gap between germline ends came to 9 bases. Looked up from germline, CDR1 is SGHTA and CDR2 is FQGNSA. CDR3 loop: CASSFRRLNTGELFF. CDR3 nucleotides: TGTGCCAGCAGCTTTAGGCGGCTGAACACCGGGGAGCTGTTTTTT.

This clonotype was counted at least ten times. The CDR3 loop reads CSARDPDGKAEAFF. CDR3 DNA sequence: TGCAGTGCTAGGGACCCAGACGGTAAGGCTGAAGCTTTCTTT. V gene TRBV20-1 combines with J gene TRBJ1-1; D not resolved. V was trimmed by 3 bases and J by 6 bases, leaving 17 bases between them. CDR3 length equals 14 residues. Germline loops: CDR1 DFQATT, CDR2 SNEGSKA (reference sequence).

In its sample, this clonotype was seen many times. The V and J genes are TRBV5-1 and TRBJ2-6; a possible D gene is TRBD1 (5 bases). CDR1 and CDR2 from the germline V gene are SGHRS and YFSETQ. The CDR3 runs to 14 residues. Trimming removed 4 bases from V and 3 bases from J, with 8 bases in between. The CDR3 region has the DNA TGCGCCAGCAGCCCGACAGATGGGGCCAACGTCCTGACTTTC. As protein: CASSPTDGANVLTF.

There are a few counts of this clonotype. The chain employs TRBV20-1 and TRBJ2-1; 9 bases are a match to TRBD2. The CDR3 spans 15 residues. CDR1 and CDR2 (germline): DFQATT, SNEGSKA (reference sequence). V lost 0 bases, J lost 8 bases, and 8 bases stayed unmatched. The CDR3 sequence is CSARDGGRAGDEQFF. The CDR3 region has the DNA TGCAGTGCTAGAGATGGCGGGAGGGCCGGGGATGAGCAGTTCTTC.

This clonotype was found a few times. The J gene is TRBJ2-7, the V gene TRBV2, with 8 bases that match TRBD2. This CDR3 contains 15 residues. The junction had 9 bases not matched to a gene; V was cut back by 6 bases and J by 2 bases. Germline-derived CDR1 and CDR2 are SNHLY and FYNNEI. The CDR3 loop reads CASRPLAAATYEQYF. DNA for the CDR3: TGTGCCAGCAGACCACTAGCGGCGGCTACCTACGAGCAGTACTTC.

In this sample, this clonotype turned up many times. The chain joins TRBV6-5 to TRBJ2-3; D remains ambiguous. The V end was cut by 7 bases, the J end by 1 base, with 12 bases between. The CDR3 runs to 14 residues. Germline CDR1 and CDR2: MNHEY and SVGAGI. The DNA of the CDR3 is TGTGCCAGCAACCCTGACGGGCGCACAGATACGCAGTATTTT. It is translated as CASNPDGRTDTQYF.

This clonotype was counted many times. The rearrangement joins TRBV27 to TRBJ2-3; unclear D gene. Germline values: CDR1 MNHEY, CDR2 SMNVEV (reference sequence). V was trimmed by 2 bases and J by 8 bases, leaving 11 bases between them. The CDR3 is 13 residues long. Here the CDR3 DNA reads TGTGCCAGCAGTTTAAAGGGTATCGGTACGCAGTATTTT. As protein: CASSLKGIGTQYF.

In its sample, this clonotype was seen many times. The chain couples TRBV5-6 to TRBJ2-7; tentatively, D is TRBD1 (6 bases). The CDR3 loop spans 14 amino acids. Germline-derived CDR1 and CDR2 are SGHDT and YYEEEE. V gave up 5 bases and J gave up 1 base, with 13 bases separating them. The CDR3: CASSFGQQSYEQYF. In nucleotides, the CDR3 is TGTGCCAGCAGTTTTGGACAGCAATCCTACGAGCAGTACTTC.

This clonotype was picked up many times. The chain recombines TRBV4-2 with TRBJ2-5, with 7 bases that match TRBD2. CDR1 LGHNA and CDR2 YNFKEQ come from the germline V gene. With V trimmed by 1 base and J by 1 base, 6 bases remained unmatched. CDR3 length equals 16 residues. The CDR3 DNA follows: TGTGCCAGCAGCCAAGTCCGAGCGGGAACCCAAGAGACCCAGTACTTC. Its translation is CASSQVRAGTQETQYF.

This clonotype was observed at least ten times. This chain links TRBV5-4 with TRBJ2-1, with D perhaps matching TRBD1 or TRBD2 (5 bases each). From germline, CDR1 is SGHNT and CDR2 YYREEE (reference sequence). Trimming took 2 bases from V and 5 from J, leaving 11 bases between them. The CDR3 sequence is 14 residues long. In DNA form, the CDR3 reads TGTGCCAGCAGCTTCGGGACGGCCGACAATGAGCAGTTCTTC. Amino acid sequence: CASSFGTADNEQFF.

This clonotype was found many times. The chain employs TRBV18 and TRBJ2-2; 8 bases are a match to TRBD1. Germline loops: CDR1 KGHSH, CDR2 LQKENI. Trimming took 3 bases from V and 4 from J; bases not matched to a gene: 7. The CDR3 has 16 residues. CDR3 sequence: CASSPSKDRATGELFF. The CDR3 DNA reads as TGTGCCAGCTCACCCTCTAAGGACAGGGCCACCGGGGAGCTGTTTTTT.

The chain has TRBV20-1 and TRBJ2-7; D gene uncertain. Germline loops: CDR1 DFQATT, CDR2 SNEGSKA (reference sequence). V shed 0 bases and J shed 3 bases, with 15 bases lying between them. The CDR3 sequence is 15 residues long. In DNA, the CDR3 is TGCAGTGCTAGAGATCCGGATCGACCCTACTACGAGCAGTACTTC. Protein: CSARDPDRPYYEQYF.

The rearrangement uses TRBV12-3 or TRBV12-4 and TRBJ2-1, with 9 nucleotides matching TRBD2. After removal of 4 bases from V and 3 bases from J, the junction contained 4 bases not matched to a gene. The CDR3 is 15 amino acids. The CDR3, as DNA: TGTGCCAGCAGTTCGCGGGAGGGTAACTACAATGAGCAGTTCTTC. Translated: CASSSREGNYNEQFF.

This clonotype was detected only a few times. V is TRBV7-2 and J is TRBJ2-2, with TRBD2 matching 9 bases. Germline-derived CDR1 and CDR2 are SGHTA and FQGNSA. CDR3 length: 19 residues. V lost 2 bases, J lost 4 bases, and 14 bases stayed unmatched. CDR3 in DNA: TGTGCCAGCAGCTTATGGAGCTTCGTGGCGGGAGGGCCCACCGGGGAGCTGTTTTTT. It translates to CASSLWSFVAGGPTGELFF.

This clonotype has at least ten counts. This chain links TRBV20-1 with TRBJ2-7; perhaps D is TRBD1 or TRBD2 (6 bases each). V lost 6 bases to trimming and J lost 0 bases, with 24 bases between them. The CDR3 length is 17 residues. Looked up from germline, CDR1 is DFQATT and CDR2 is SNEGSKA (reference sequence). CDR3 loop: CSATSIKTGLHSYEQYF. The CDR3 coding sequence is TGCAGTGCCACGTCAATCAAGACAGGACTACACTCCTACGAGCAGTACTTC.

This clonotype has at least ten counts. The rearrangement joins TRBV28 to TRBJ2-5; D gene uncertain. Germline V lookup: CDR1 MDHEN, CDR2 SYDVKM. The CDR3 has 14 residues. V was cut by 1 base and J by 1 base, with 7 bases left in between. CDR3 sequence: CASSLLSPQETQYF. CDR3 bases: TGTGCCAGCAGTTTATTGTCCCCCCAAGAGACCCAGTACTTC. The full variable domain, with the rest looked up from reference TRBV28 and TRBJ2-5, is DVKVTQSSRYLVKRTGEKVFLECVQDMDHENMFWYRQDPGLGLRLIYFSYDVKMKEKGDIPEGYSVSREKKERFSLILESASTNQTSMYLCASSLLSPQETQYFGPGTRLLVL.

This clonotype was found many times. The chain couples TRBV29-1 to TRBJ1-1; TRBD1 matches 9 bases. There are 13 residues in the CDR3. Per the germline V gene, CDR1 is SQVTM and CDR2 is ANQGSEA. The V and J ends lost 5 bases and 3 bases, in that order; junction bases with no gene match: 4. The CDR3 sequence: CSVRTGDHTEAFF. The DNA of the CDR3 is TGCAGCGTTCGGACAGGGGACCACACTGAAGCTTTCTTT.